Listed below are T cell receptor beta chains from one sample, sequenced in a study of metastatic and nonmetastatic thyroid tumors. With MiXCR, TCRdb called clones anew from the PCR reads. The sample has around 18,000 clones, less than 40% seen once. The sequenced sample was tumor tissue. The receptors shown here come from a female donor with papillary thyroid cancer or a benign thyroid nodule (not recorded which). Some clones in this sample may be carry-over from other donors' samples. CDR3s include the opening cysteine and the closing phenylalanine or tryptophan. A D gene is named only where the DNA matches it firmly. Expanded clones get a size class; other rows say once, few or many, or leave the size out.

j_call	clone_size	d_call	v_call	cdr3_aa	cdr3_nt
TRBJ1-1	-	-	TRBV7-3	CASSSRLNTEAFF	TGTGCCAGCAGCTCGAGACTGAACACTGAAGCTTTCTTT
TRBJ1-5	-	-	TRBV6-1	CASSERGGLYSNQPQHF	TGTGCCAGCAGTGAAAGGGGAGGATTGTATAGCAATCAGCCCCAGCATTTT
TRBJ1-3	few	-	TRBV19	CASSIVNGNTIYF	TGTGCCAGTAGTATAGTTAATGGAAACACCATATATTTT
TRBJ2-1	few	-	TRBV6-2/TRBV6-3	CASSYSVDEQFF	TGTGCCAGCAGTTACTCAGTTGATGAGCAGTTCTTC
TRBJ2-7	-	-	TRBV5-4	CASSPTVSSYEQYF	TGTGCCAGCAGCCCGACCGTAAGCTCCTACGAGCAGTACTTC
TRBJ2-7	few	TRBD2	TRBV6-2/TRBV6-3	CASRVAGTNYEQYF	TGTGCCAGCAGGGTAGCGGGGACAAACTACGAGCAGTACTTC
TRBJ1-2	medium-sized	-	TRBV6-2/TRBV6-3	CASNYGGLGGYTF	TGTGCCAGCAACTACGGTGGGTTGGGCGGCTACACCTTC
TRBJ2-5	medium-sized	-	TRBV2	CASSEGPGGTQYF	TGTGCCAGCAGTGAAGGACCCGGGGGGACCCAGTACTTC
TRBJ2-7	-	-	TRBV28	CASSPSGHDEQYF	TGTGCCAGCAGTCCCTCTGGGCACGACGAGCAGTACTTC
TRBJ2-7	few	-	TRBV6-1	CASTPGGVYEQYF	TGTGCCAGCACCCCAGGCGGCGTCTACGAGCAGTACTTC
TRBJ1-2	-	TRBD1	TRBV11-2	CASSPRTGANYGYTF	TGTGCCAGCAGCCCGAGGACAGGGGCTAACTATGGCTACACCTTC
TRBJ2-2	once	-	TRBV4-2	CASSQGVENTGELFF	TGTGCCAGCAGCCAAGGGGTCGAGAACACCGGGGAGCTGTTTTTT
TRBJ1-2	few	-	TRBV6-5	CASSLDRQGAYGYTF	TGTGCCAGCAGTTTGGACCGCCAAGGGGCCTATGGCTACACCTTC
TRBJ1-5	-	-	TRBV19	CASTPRPEGGNQPQHF	TGTGCCAGTACTCCGAGGCCCGAGGGAGGCAATCAGCCCCAGCATTTT
TRBJ1-1	many	-	TRBV12-3/TRBV12-4	CASSTGFNTEAFF	TGTGCCAGCAGTACAGGGTTCAACACTGAAGCTTTCTTT
TRBJ2-3	many	-	TRBV4-1	CASSSQVGDTQYF	TGCGCCAGCAGCAGCCAGGTTGGAGATACGCAGTATTTT
TRBJ1-1	medium-sized	-	TRBV6-1	CASSLPGRVAFF	TGTGCCAGCAGTCTTCCGGGGCGAGTCGCTTTCTTT
TRBJ2-4	few	-	TRBV6-1	CASSPRGGIAKNIQYF	TGTGCCAGCTCCCCTCGTGGGGGGATAGCCAAAAACATTCAGTACTTC
TRBJ2-7	-	TRBD1	TRBV20-1	CSARPGQAWYEQYF	TGCAGTGCTCGTCCGGGACAGGCATGGTACGAGCAGTACTTC
TRBJ2-3	few	-	TRBV24-1	CATSRGGADTQYF	TGTGCCACCAGTCGAGGGGGGGCAGATACGCAGTATTTT
TRBJ2-2	-	TRBD2	TRBV14	CASSKGLAGVTGELFF	TGTGCCAGCAGCAAAGGACTAGCGGGAGTCACCGGGGAGCTGTTTTTT
TRBJ1-2	-	-	TRBV3-1	CASSQDLNRAYGYTF	TGTGCCAGCAGCCAAGATCTTAACAGGGCCTATGGCTACACCTTC
TRBJ2-7	-	-	TRBV11-2	CASSLGVGAYEQYF	TGTGCCAGCAGCTTAGGGGTGGGTGCCTACGAGCAGTACTTC
TRBJ2-5	-	-	TRBV20-1	CSARDRISGSETQYF	TGCAGTGCTAGAGATCGGATCAGCGGATCGGAGACCCAGTACTTC
TRBJ1-5	-	-	TRBV19	CASQYPDSNQPQHF	TGTGCCAGCCAATACCCCGATAGCAATCAGCCCCAGCATTTT
TRBJ2-7	-	TRBD2	TRBV30	CAWSVPGAGGSYEQYF	TGTGCCTGGAGTGTACCCGGAGCGGGAGGTAGCTACGAGCAGTACTTC
TRBJ2-3	medium-sized	TRBD2	TRBV4-2	CASSQGLAETQYF	TGTGCCAGCAGCCAAGGGCTAGCGGAAACGCAGTATTTT
TRBJ2-3	-	TRBD2	TRBV6-6	CASSSLAADTQYF	TGTGCCAGCAGTTCACTAGCGGCAGATACGCAGTATTTT
TRBJ1-5	-	-	TRBV7-8	CASSLGGGGNQPQHF	TGTGCCAGCAGCTTAGGGGGTGGGGGCAATCAGCCCCAGCATTTT
TRBJ2-5	-	-	TRBV11-1	CASSSRQPPETQYF	TGTGCCAGCAGCTCCCGACAGCCTCCGGAGACCCAGTACTTC
TRBJ1-5	-	-	TRBV28	CASRGGWVRVNQPQHF	TGTGCCAGCAGGGGGGGTTGGGTAAGGGTCAATCAGCCCCAGCATTTT
TRBJ2-1	-	-	TRBV20-1	CSARGGGTLGHEQFF	TGCAGTGCTAGAGGAGGCGGGACACTCGGCCATGAGCAGTTCTTC
TRBJ2-5	-	-	TRBV28	CASSFRGAGQETQYF	TGTGCCAGCAGTTTTCGGGGCGCGGGCCAAGAGACCCAGTACTTC
TRBJ2-3	many	-	TRBV11-2	CASSWDLADTQYF	TGTGCCAGCAGTTGGGATCTAGCCGATACGCAGTATTTT
TRBJ2-7	-	TRBD1	TRBV6-5	CASSYSVTGTDTPIF	TGTGCCAGCAGTTACAGCGTAACCGGGACAGATACCCCCATCTTC
TRBJ2-6	many	TRBD1	TRBV15	CATSRVYGQAGSGANVLTF	TGTGCCACCAGCAGAGTGTACGGACAGGCGGGTTCTGGGGCCAACGTCCTGACTTTC
TRBJ1-2	-	-	TRBV4-1	CASSQGWQGRLYGYTF	TGCGCCAGCAGCCAAGGATGGCAGGGCCGCCTCTATGGCTACACCTTC
TRBJ1-1	-	-	TRBV20-1	CSARKGSTTEAFF	TGCAGTGCTAGGAAGGGGTCGACCACTGAAGCTTTCTTT
TRBJ2-3	once	-	TRBV20-1	CSATNLEGDTQYF	TGCAGTGCTACAAACCTCGAGGGAGATACGCAGTATTTT
TRBJ1-1	few	-	TRBV12-3/TRBV12-4	CASSFTGNTEAFF	TGTGCCAGCAGTTTCACTGGGAACACTGAAGCTTTCTTT
TRBJ2-2	-	-	TRBV28	CASSLGGTPHTGELFF	TGTGCCAGCAGTTTGGGTGGGACCCCCCACACCGGGGAGCTGTTTTTT
TRBJ1-6	-	TRBD1	TRBV11-2	CASSRPPDRGISPLHF	TGTGCCAGCAGCCGTCCGCCCGACAGGGGAATATCACCCCTCCACTTT
TRBJ2-2	-	TRBD1	TRBV11-1	CASSLAFLGQGTGELFF	TGTGCCAGCAGCTTAGCTTTTTTGGGACAGGGGACCGGGGAGCTGTTTTTT
TRBJ1-3	-	-	TRBV6-1	CASSPWGNTIYF	TGTGCCAGCAGCCCCTGGGGAAACACCATATATTTT
TRBJ2-7	-	-	TRBV7-2	CASSFRVAYEQYF	TGTGCCAGCAGCTTTAGGGTAGCCTACGAGCAGTACTTC
TRBJ2-1	-	-	TRBV20-1	CSGTISYNEQFF	TGCAGTGGGACCATCTCCTACAATGAGCAGTTCTTC
TRBJ1-2	-	TRBD1	TRBV6-1	CASSDPGGYYGYTF	TGTGCCAGCAGTGATCCAGGGGGCTACTATGGCTACACCTTC
TRBJ1-2	-	-	TRBV6-1	CASRRDSNYGYTF	TGTGCCAGCAGACGGGATTCTAACTATGGCTACACCTTC
TRBJ1-3	-	TRBD1	TRBV5-1	CASSKGQPSGNTIYF	TGCGCCAGCAGCAAGGGACAGCCCTCTGGAAACACCATATATTTT
TRBJ2-7	-	-	TRBV27	CASSYQRESYEQYF	TGTGCCAGCAGTTACCAGCGTGAGTCCTACGAGCAGTACTTC
TRBJ2-7	-	-	TRBV20-1	CSGDSRARGNYELYF	TGCAGTGGTGATTCCCGGGCCAGGGGTAACTACGAGCTGTACTTC
TRBJ2-7	many	TRBD1	TRBV5-1	CASSLDRGQGREQYF	TGCGCCAGCAGCTTGGATCGGGGACAGGGTCGCGAGCAGTACTTC
TRBJ1-5	many	TRBD1	TRBV6-1	CASSEYGTVNQPQHF	TGTGCCAGCAGCGAATACGGGACAGTTAATCAGCCCCAGCATTTT
TRBJ2-2	-	-	TRBV11-3	CASSPPGLNTGELFF	TGTGCCAGCAGCCCCCCGGGGTTGAACACCGGGGAGCTGTTTTTT
TRBJ2-1	few	TRBD2	TRBV6-1	CASSPPGRVRNEQFF	TGTGCCAGCAGCCCACCAGGGAGGGTACGAAATGAGCAGTTCTTC
TRBJ1-2	medium-sized	-	TRBV14	CASSPGNYGYTF	TGTGCCAGCAGTCCAGGGAACTATGGCTACACCTTC
TRBJ1-1	few	-	TRBV6-1	CASSWTARTEAFF	TGTGCCAGCAGCTGGACGGCGAGAACTGAAGCTTTCTTT
TRBJ2-2	few	-	TRBV6-4	CASSDTNTGELFF	TGTGCCAGCAGTGATACCAACACCGGGGAGCTGTTTTTT
TRBJ2-7	-	-	TRBV10-3	CAISETKGLHYEQYF	TGTGCCATCAGTGAGACCAAGGGGTTACACTACGAGCAGTACTTC
TRBJ2-7	medium-sized	-	TRBV7-2	CASSGSYEQYF	TGTGCCAGCAGCGGCTCCTACGAGCAGTACTTC